A selection of T cell receptor beta chains follows, all from one sample in a study of T cells in localized non-small cell lung cancer. Using immunoSEQ multiplex PCR, the repertoire was profiled, and TCRdb retains in-frame clones only, with some absent. The sample lists about 1,100 clones, about 20% occurring once. Sequenced here: lung tumor tissue, sampled before any cancer treatment. These receptor sequences come from a female donor aged 60 or older with stage I squamous cell lung carcinoma. Each CDR3 is given without its conserved first and last residue.

V	J	CDR3
TRBV9	TRBJ2-1	ATLDRGNEQF
TRBV30	TRBJ2-4	AWSARDQIRNIQY
TRBV18	TRBJ1-2	ASSPDNYGYT
TRBV30	TRBJ1-2	AWSVPYYGYT
TRBV30	TRBJ2-5	AWRGEEQETQY
TRBV18	TRBJ2-7	ASSRLPGTGNNEQY
TRBV19	TRBJ2-4	ASEDSSLAKNIQY
TRBV9	TRBJ1-4	ASSGLANEKLF
TRBV18	TRBJ2-1	ASSQDRYNEQF
TRBV14	TRBJ2-3	ASSQFRTDTQY
TRBV11-3	TRBJ2-1	ASSELGTSAYNEQF
TRBV10-3	TRBJ2-3	AISESSSGGTQY
TRBV11-3	TRBJ2-5	ASSWGGRNQETQY
TRBV9	TRBJ2-7	ASANPGAGEQY
TRBV25-1	TRBJ2-7	ASSDRGPQWIEQY
TRBV10-2	TRBJ2-2	ASSQAGLPGELF
TRBV6-8	TRBJ1-3	ASSPLTGTRTGNTIY
TRBV6-8	TRBJ2-2	ASNRASNTGELF
TRBV9	TRBJ2-3	ASSQTSGSTDTQY
TRBV9	TRBJ2-5	ASSEGQALTQY
TRBV19	TRBJ1-2	ASRESIYGYT
TRBV25-1	TRBJ2-3	ASSEGRREGTDTQY
TRBV9	TRBJ1-2	ASSVGRGHGYGYT
TRBV2	TRBJ1-2	ASSPRTDLNYGYT
TRBV30	TRBJ2-1	AWSRWGLAGANEQF
TRBV5-1	TRBJ1-4	ASSLTGGNEKLF
TRBV6-8	TRBJ1-5	ASREQTGLNQPQH
TRBV25-1	TRBJ1-2	ASSYIFRTENYGYT
TRBV6-8	TRBJ2-5	ASSYLERVSGTDGTQY
TRBV25-1	TRBJ2-2	ASSGFRGALGELF
TRBV6-8	TRBJ2-7	ASSLRDGYEQY
TRBV30	TRBJ2-1	AWRLAGYNEQF
TRBV6-8	TRBJ2-7	ASSYNQRDVYEQY
TRBV11-3	TRBJ2-7	ASSHWDRGPYEQY
TRBV19	TRBJ2-5	ASSPGQYAQETQY
TRBV30	TRBJ2-3	AWSVRLFTDTQY
TRBV7-5	TRBJ2-6	ASSLDSGTGAGANVLT
TRBV11-3	TRBJ2-7	ASSFGNRGTYEQY
TRBV5-1	TRBJ2-1	ASSFVAGLSYNEQF
TRBV6-8	TRBJ1-2	ASSYSNSGGYGYT
TRBV18	TRBJ1-5	ASSPREKDQPQH
TRBV4-1	TRBJ2-5	ASSLKRGNQETQY
TRBV11-3	TRBJ2-3	ASSRLAGGSDTQY
TRBV29-1	TRBJ1-3	SGESSGNTIY
TRBV5-1	TRBJ2-2	ASSLVLAGGTGELF
TRBV9	TRBJ1-2	ASSVGGSNYGYT
TRBV7-2	TRBJ2-7	ASSTPGIGEQY
TRBV6-8	TRBJ1-5	ASSYYDGGDQPQH
TRBV4-1	TRBJ1-4	ASSQRLGATNEKLF
TRBV18	TRBJ1-5	ASSLYRTNQPQH
TRBV6-8	TRBJ1-4	ASSPIQGPNEKLF
TRBV23-1	TRBJ1-4	ASSQRDRDTDEKLF
TRBV11-3	TRBJ2-6	ASSGRGAGANVLT
TRBV10-2	TRBJ2-1	ASSALTSGRLGEQF
TRBV30	TRBJ2-1	AWSVLGTYSYNEQF
TRBV18	TRBJ2-1	ASSLRAGAGDNEQF